Listed below are T cell receptor beta chains from one sample, sequenced in a study of blood T cells in healthy people across ages. TCRdb ran MiXCR on the 5' RACE reads and lists one entry per CDR3 protein. The top ten clones hold roughly 24% of a sample with 1.5 million to 2 million distinct CDR3 sequences, around 40% of them seen once. Sequencing was carried out using blood. Every receptor here comes from a human donor in good health. Both conserved end residues are part of each CDR3. A D gene is named only where the DNA matches it firmly. Where a row states a size, it is once, few, many or the class of an expanded clone; other rows omit it.

j_gene	d_gene	v_gene	abundance	CDR3aa	CDR3nt
TRBJ1-4	NA	TRBV11-3	NA	CASSLASTGLNEKLFF	TGTGCCAGCAGCTTAGCGTCGACAGGACTTAATGAAAAACTGTTTTTT
TRBJ2-6	NA	TRBV5-1	many	CASSLGGGSGANVLTF	TGCGCCAGCAGCCTCGGGGGAGGCTCTGGGGCCAACGTCCTGACTTTC
TRBJ2-7	NA	TRBV28	NA	CASGNRFPYF	TGTGCCAGCGGTAACAGGTTTCCGTACTTC
TRBJ1-1	NA	TRBV29-1	few	CSVDKGPTSTEAFF	TGCAGCGTTGACAAGGGGCCGACCTCCACTGAAGCTTTCTTT
TRBJ1-4	NA	TRBV24-1	NA	CATSDLGANEKLFF	TGTGCCACCAGTGATTTAGGGGCGAATGAAAAACTGTTTTTT
TRBJ2-6	NA	TRBV5-1	NA	CASSLGGTQRSGANVLTF	TGCGCCAGCAGCTTGGGAGGGACACAACGTTCTGGGGCCAACGTCCTGACTTTC
TRBJ1-2	TRBD1	TRBV5-1	NA	CASSKGQGTHGYTF	TGCGCCAGCAGCAAGGGACAGGGGACTCATGGCTACACCTTC
TRBJ2-2	NA	TRBV11-1	NA	CASSFDRTELGRFF	TGTGCCAGCAGCTTCGACAGGACGGAACTTGGGCGGTTTTTT
TRBJ2-5	TRBD2	TRBV11-2	few	CASSHVGGNKETQYF	TGTGCCAGCAGCCACGTGGGGGGGAACAAAGAGACCCAGTACTTC
TRBJ2-3	TRBD2	TRBV11-2	NA	CASSFLAGACTDTRYF	TGTGCCAGCAGCTTCTTAGCGGGGGCCTGCACAGATACGCGGTATTTT
TRBJ2-3	TRBD2	TRBV10-3	few	CATLAGGTDTQYF	TGTGCCACTTTAGCGGGGGGCACAGATACGCAGTATTTT
TRBJ2-1	TRBD1	TRBV10-3	few	CATAGGGGNEQFF	TGTGCCACCGCAGGGGGTGGGGGCAATGAGCAGTTCTTC
TRBJ2-7	NA	TRBV14	few	CASSQDRSPNPYEQYF	TGTGCCAGCAGCCAAGATCGGAGCCCCAATCCCTACGAGCAGTACTTC
TRBJ2-6	NA	TRBV20-1	NA	CSADNPLWGANVPTF	TGCAGTGCCGATAACCCGCTCTGGGGGGCCAACGTCCCGACTTTC
TRBJ1-5	TRBD1	TRBV12-3/TRBV12-4	few	CASRTTGGGQPQHF	TGTGCCAGCAGAACTACAGGGGGCGGCCAGCCCCAGCATTTT
TRBJ2-3	TRBD1	TRBV6-5	many	CASTVTGALDTQYF	TGTGCCAGCACCGTAACAGGGGCCCTTGATACGCAGTATTTT
TRBJ1-2	NA	TRBV2	NA	CASSETWGSYGYTF	TGTGCCAGCAGTGAAACCTGGGGGTCCTATGGCTACACCTTC
TRBJ2-7	NA	TRBV29-1	few	CSVEDLRGLSHEQYF	TGCAGCGTTGAAGATCTTCGAGGGCTTTCGCACGAGCAGTACTTC
TRBJ2-3	NA	TRBV6-5	NA	CASQGYTDTQYF	TGTGCCAGCCAGGGGTACACAGATACGCAGTATTTT
TRBJ1-5	TRBD1	TRBV6-2/TRBV6-3	few	CASSPRGPQPQHF	TGTGCCAGCAGCCCCAGGGGGCCTCAGCCCCAGCATTTT
TRBJ1-2	NA	TRBV28	few	CASSIHLRAQGYTF	TGTGCCAGCAGTATTCACCTTAGGGCACAAGGCTACACCTTC
TRBJ2-5	NA	TRBV9	NA	CASSAEGTQYF	TGTGCCAGCAGCGCCGAGGGGACCCAGTACTTC
TRBJ2-3	TRBD2	TRBV7-2	NA	CASSLGLPGQGTDTQYF	TGTGCCAGCAGCCTGGGACTACCAGGCCAGGGCACAGATACGCAGTATTTT
TRBJ2-7	NA	TRBV6-1	NA	CASDRQVRAYEQYF	TGTGCCTCGGACCGACAGGTCAGAGCCTACGAGCAGTACTTC
TRBJ2-3	NA	TRBV20-1	NA	CSARDYRGATDTQYF	TGCAGTGCTAGAGATTATCGGGGGGCCACAGATACGCAGTATTTT
TRBJ2-7	TRBD1	TRBV20-1	few	CSANRDRADEQYF	TGCAGTGCTAACCGGGACAGGGCCGACGAGCAGTACTTC
TRBJ1-2	TRBD1	TRBV11-2	NA	CASSLSETGLGGYTF	TGTGCCAGCAGCTTATCAGAGACAGGGTTAGGTGGCTACACCTTC
TRBJ1-2	NA	TRBV4-3	NA	CASSHDTGGYTF	TGCGCCAGCAGCCACGACACGGGAGGCTACACCTTC
TRBJ2-5	NA	TRBV10-3	few	CAISELATETQYF	TGTGCCATCAGTGAGTTGGCCACAGAGACCCAGTACTTC
TRBJ1-1	TRBD1	TRBV29-1	few	CSVVSPGGTAEAFF	TGCAGCGTTGTATCGCCAGGGGGCACCGCTGAAGCTTTCTTT
TRBJ2-7	NA	TRBV29-1	few	CSVLGGLYEQYF	TGCAGCGTTCTCGGCGGTCTCTACGAGCAGTACTTC
TRBJ1-5	NA	TRBV30	NA	CAWTRRDSNQPQHF	TGTGCCTGGACCCGTCGTGATAGCAATCAGCCCCAGCATTTT
TRBJ1-2	NA	TRBV6-6	NA	CASSYSWGSGYTF	TGTGCCAGCAGTTACTCGTGGGGCTCTGGCTACACCTTC
TRBJ2-3	NA	TRBV5-4	NA	CASSFAAGTDTQYF	TGTGCCAGCAGTTTCGCCGCAGGCACAGATACGCAGTATTTT
TRBJ2-7	NA	TRBV20-1	few	CSASTVGYEQYF	TGCAGTGCTTCGACAGTAGGCTACGAGCAGTACTTC
TRBJ2-7	NA	TRBV20-1	few	CSAEGSSYEQYF	TGCAGTGCAGAGGGAAGCTCCTACGAGCAGTACTTC
TRBJ2-2	TRBD1	TRBV5-5	few	CASSLEGTGGSTGELFF	TGTGCCAGCAGCTTGGAAGGGACAGGGGGATCCACCGGGGAGCTGTTTTTT
TRBJ2-7	NA	TRBV11-2	few	CASSLGRKGYEQYF	TGTGCCAGCAGCTTGGGTCGGAAAGGCTACGAGCAGTACTTC
TRBJ2-3	NA	TRBV6-6	NA	CASSPKAILTDTQYF	TGTGCCAGCAGTCCTAAGGCAATACTCACAGATACGCAGTATTTT
TRBJ2-7	NA	TRBV4-3	NA	CASSRAWEGRDEQYF	TGCGCCAGCAGCCGCGCGTGGGAAGGGCGAGACGAGCAGTACTTC
TRBJ2-1	NA	TRBV12-3/TRBV12-4	NA	CASSLVLQGRVNEQFF	TGTGCCAGCAGTTTAGTCCTTCAGGGGCGGGTGAATGAGCAGTTCTTC
TRBJ2-7	TRBD1	TRBV10-3	NA	CAISAQGADEQYF	TGTGCCATCAGTGCTCAGGGGGCGGACGAGCAGTACTTC
TRBJ1-2	NA	TRBV10-3	few	CAISGETGYGYTF	TGTGCCATCAGTGGGGAGACAGGTTATGGCTACACCTTC
TRBJ1-5	TRBD1	TRBV9	NA	CASSVAPTGDQPQHF	TGTGCCAGCAGCGTAGCCCCGACAGGGGATCAGCCCCAGCATTTT
TRBJ1-3	NA	TRBV6-6	NA	CAGSRDSGNTIYF	TGTGCCGGCAGCAGGGACTCTGGAAACACCATATATTTT
TRBJ2-1	TRBD1	TRBV5-5	NA	CASSPSRDREFF	TGTGCCAGCAGCCCTAGCCGGGACAGGGAGTTCTTC
TRBJ2-1	TRBD2	TRBV5-1	NA	CASSLALGLAGYNEQFF	TGCGCCAGCAGCTTGGCCTTGGGACTAGCGGGCTACAATGAGCAGTTCTTC
TRBJ1-2	TRBD1	TRBV12-3/TRBV12-4	few	CASSVARTGLDGYTF	TGTGCCAGCAGTGTAGCCCGGACAGGGTTAGATGGCTACACCTTC
TRBJ1-1	NA	TRBV20-1	NA	CSAKGSLNTEAFF	TGCAGTGCTAAAGGAAGTCTGAACACTGAAGCTTTCTTT
TRBJ2-7	NA	TRBV15	few	CATSSKRNSYEQYF	TGTGCCACCAGCAGCAAGCGAAACTCCTACGAGCAGTACTTC
TRBJ1-5	NA	TRBV27	NA	CASSPLQGPRNQPQHF	TGTGCCAGCAGTCCGTTACAGGGACCGAGAAATCAGCCCCAGCATTTT
TRBJ1-5	NA	TRBV6-2/TRBV6-3	NA	CASSRRGVDSNQPQHF	TGTGCCAGCAGTCGAAGAGGGGTAGATAGCAATCAGCCCCAGCATTTT
TRBJ1-2	NA	TRBV6-5	NA	CASSFDGRTGGYTF	TGTGCCAGCAGTTTCGACGGGAGAACGGGGGGCTACACCTTC
TRBJ1-4	NA	TRBV28	NA	CAGGQSGKLFF	TGTGCCGGTGGGCAGTCTGGAAAACTGTTTTTT
TRBJ2-7	TRBD1	TRBV7-2	NA	CASSLVQGPTYEQYF	TGTGCCAGCAGCTTAGTACAGGGGCCGACCTACGAGCAGTACTTC
TRBJ2-3	NA	TRBV7-2	NA	CASSLVGVVDTQYF	TGTGCCAGCAGCTTAGTCGGAGTGGTGGATACGCAGTATTTT
TRBJ2-3	NA	TRBV6-2/TRBV6-3	NA	CATESGTDTQYF	TGTGCCACCGAATCGGGGACAGATACGCAGTATTTT
TRBJ1-2	NA	TRBV7-9	NA	CASSHDGAARDGYTF	TGTGCCAGCAGCCACGACGGGGCCGCCCGAGATGGCTACACCTTC
TRBJ1-1	NA	TRBV5-1	NA	CASSLWGDLNTEAFF	TGCGCCAGCAGCTTGTGGGGGGATCTAAACACTGAAGCTTTCTTT